This TCR beta chain emerged from a study of cytomegalovirus exposure and HLA in healthy donors. Study observations and caveats: Researchers counted over 150 TCR beta chains as cytomegalovirus-associated. TCR beta V- and J-gene trimming was later associated with a missense DCLRE1C variant. Published work reported that the classifier diagnosed cytomegalovirus status with high specificity and sensitivity.

Details on this clone: The antigen is not known.

Trimming cost V 5 bases and J 2 bases; bases outside gene matches: 6. Germline-derived CDR1 and CDR2 are GTSNPN and SVGIG (reference sequence). The length of the CDR3 is 13 residues. The PCR used 60 Vbeta and 13 Jbeta primers. TCRdb's copy holds only in-frame clones and misses some; the assay was immunoSEQ multiplex PCR. Here the sample spans 120,000 to 150,000 clones, about 74% being singletons. The chain carries TRBV30 and TRBJ2-7; TRBD2 matches at 7 bases. The sequenced material came from PBMCs. The sequence was obtained from a woman in her thirties or forties in good health and CMV-seronegative. This CDR3 is CAWASGEPYEQYF. In DNA form, the CDR3 reads TGTGCCTGGGCAAGCGGGGAGCCCTACGAGCAGTACTTC.